The clone carrying this T cell receptor (beta chain) showed up many times. The data were taken from a study of T cells in Graves' hyperthyroidism and ophthalmopathy. The CDR3 has 16 amino acids. V lost 5 bases and J lost 4; bases outside the gene matches: 8. The V gene's germline CDR1 is MDHEN and CDR2 SYDVKM. Disease duration under 2 months; hyperthyroidism patients were aged 18 to 65. RNA transcripts gave rise to amplified TCR beta CDR3 regions. When the TCR CDR3 underwent first-round RT-PCR, the HTBI primer set was used. Via MiXCR, TCRdb re-called the multiplex PCR reads, giving one row per CDR3 protein. The table has 350,000 or so distinct CDR3 sequences, roughly 23% seen once.

The source of this sequence is a woman between 45 and 60 years old with Graves' hyperthyroidism. Sequencing was performed on blood. The V and J genes are TRBV28 and TRBJ1-2; 12 nucleotides match TRBD1. CDR3 sequence reads: CASSPPGQGASYGYTF. The CDR3, as DNA: TGTGCCAGCAGTCCGCCGGGACAGGGGGCATCCTATGGCTACACCTTC.